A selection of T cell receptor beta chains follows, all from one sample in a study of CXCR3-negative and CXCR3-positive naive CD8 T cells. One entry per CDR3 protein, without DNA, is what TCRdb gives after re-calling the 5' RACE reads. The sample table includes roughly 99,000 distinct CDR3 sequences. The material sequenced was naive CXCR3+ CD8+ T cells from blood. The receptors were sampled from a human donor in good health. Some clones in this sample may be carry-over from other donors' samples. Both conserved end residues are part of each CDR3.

CASRFGLGFDNEQFF,TRBV19,TRBJ2-1,15
CASSPVPGQGGFEQFF,TRBV7-9,TRBJ2-1,16
CASRDIAYEQYF,TRBV6-2/TRBV6-3,TRBJ2-7,12
CASSSGLAGDLYEQYF,TRBV7-6,TRBJ2-7,16
CASGQGGTDKQYF,TRBV7-6,TRBJ2-3,13
CASSPQAGELFF,TRBV18,TRBJ2-2,12
CASTPSGGLNTEAFF,TRBV19,TRBJ1-1,15
CASSLDEGAAYEQYF,TRBV7-3,TRBJ2-7,15
CASSQDWGGTEAFF,TRBV4-3,TRBJ1-1,14
CASSWGLAGSSYNEQFF,TRBV28,TRBJ2-1,17
CATSDSGTGEYEQYF,TRBV24-1,TRBJ2-7,15
CASSSRVSPGEQYF,TRBV28,TRBJ2-7,14
CAGTVGTEAFF,TRBV19,TRBJ1-1,11
CSVVTSFNEQFF,TRBV29-1,TRBJ2-1,12
CASSQGWADPYEQYF,TRBV3-1,TRBJ2-7,15
CASSMGQGYGYTF,TRBV19,TRBJ1-2,13
CASSSRQDYEQYF,TRBV5-1,TRBJ2-7,13
CSAHGSNTEAFF,TRBV29-1,TRBJ1-1,12